The rows below give T cell receptor beta chains drawn from one sample of a study of T cells in Graves' hyperthyroidism and ophthalmopathy. TCRdb called the multiplex PCR reads again in MiXCR, with one record for every CDR3 protein. The table records nearly 600,000 distinct CDR3 sequences, 14% of them present only once. The source material was blood. The receptors here all came from a woman between 25 and 40 years old with Graves' hyperthyroidism that later progressed to Graves' ophthalmopathy. The CDR3 runs from the conserved cysteine through the conserved F or W. Fields, in order: clone size, J gene, V gene, D gene, CDR3 protein, CDR3 DNA. A D gene is named only where the DNA matches it firmly. A row's size may be missing; if present it is once, few, many or a size class.

few,TRBJ2-3,TRBV10-1,TRBD2,CASSANPGLDSFSTDTQYF,TGCGCCAGCAGTGCAAATCCGGGACTAGACTCGTTCAGCACAGATACGCAGTATTTT
many,TRBJ2-1,TRBV24-1,TRBD2,CATSDSLAESHRDEQFF,TGTGCCACCAGTGATTCCCTAGCGGAGAGCCATAGGGATGAGCAGTTCTTC
many,TRBJ1-2,TRBV15,NA,CATSILGAPYGYTF,TGTGCCACCAGCATCCTAGGGGCTCCCTATGGCTACACCTTC
many,TRBJ1-5,TRBV12-3/TRBV12-4,NA,CASSLSQGIQPQHF,TGTGCCAGCAGTTTATCACAGGGTATTCAGCCCCAGCATTTT
NA,TRBJ1-1,TRBV7-9,NA,CASSLSLGVKTEAFF,TGTGCCAGCAGCTTAAGTTTGGGTGTGAAGACTGAAGCTTTCTTT
few,TRBJ2-1,TRBV7-9,NA,CASSAKETLGGDWDEQFF,TGTGCCAGCAGCGCTAAAGAGACTCTGGGGGGAGATTGGGATGAGCAGTTCTTC
NA,TRBJ2-7,TRBV11-2,NA,CASSSFFGGSAYEQYF,TGTGCCAGCAGCTCGTTTTTTGGAGGGTCAGCCTACGAGCAGTACTTC
many,TRBJ2-5,TRBV11-3,NA,CASSPSTRIVETQYF,TGTGCCAGCAGCCCCTCCACCAGGATAGTGGAGACCCAGTACTTC
many,TRBJ2-1,TRBV6-1,TRBD2,CASSWIVAGGRDEQFF,TGTGCCAGCAGCTGGATTGTAGCGGGAGGAAGAGATGAGCAGTTCTTC
few,TRBJ2-2,TRBV20-1,TRBD2,CSAPLRREGTGELFF,TGCAGTGCCCCCCTGAGACGGGAGGGCACCGGGGAGCTGTTTTTT
NA,TRBJ2-7,TRBV30,NA,CAWSMSLGPYEQYF,TGTGCCTGGAGTATGAGTTTGGGGCCCTACGAGCAGTACTTC
few,TRBJ2-2,TRBV27,NA,CASSLSSGLGTGELFF,TGTGCCAGCAGTTTATCTAGCGGATTGGGGACCGGGGAGCTGTTTTTT
many,TRBJ2-7,TRBV20-1,NA,CSARDFGIGSGYEQYF,TGCAGTGCTAGAGATTTCGGCATCGGGAGTGGCTACGAGCAGTACTTC
many,TRBJ2-3,TRBV20-1,NA,CSASSGSGTDTQYF,TGCAGTGCTAGCTCCGGGAGTGGCACAGATACGCAGTATTTT
NA,TRBJ1-1,TRBV18,NA,CASSPLAAGEGMVNTEAFF,TGTGCCAGCTCACCACTAGCAGCAGGGGAGGGGATGGTGAACACTGAAGCTTTCTTT
NA,TRBJ2-1,TRBV3-1,NA,CASSLETDSSYNEQFF,TGTGCCAGCAGCCTCGAGACAGATAGCTCCTACAATGAGCAGTTCTTC
few,TRBJ2-7,TRBV5-5,TRBD2,CASSRGLARSYEQYF,TGTGCCAGCAGCCGGGGACTAGCGCGAAGCTACGAGCAGTACTTC
few,TRBJ1-2,TRBV5-1,TRBD1,CASSGTGSDYGYTF,TGCGCCAGCAGCGGGACAGGGAGTGACTATGGCTACACCTTC
many,TRBJ1-4,TRBV11-2,NA,CASNSDRTNEKLFF,TGTGCCAGCAACTCGGACAGAACTAATGAAAAACTGTTTTTT
many,TRBJ1-4,TRBV6-1,NA,CASSQAWGNEKLFF,TGTGCCAGCAGCCAAGCCTGGGGTAATGAAAAACTGTTTTTT
many,TRBJ2-5,TRBV28,TRBD1,CAGNRQGQTQYF,TGTGCCGGGAATCGACAGGGCCAGACCCAGTACTTC
few,TRBJ2-2,TRBV5-5,NA,CASTIDPWHGMGELFF,TGTGCCAGCACTATAGACCCCTGGCACGGAATGGGGGAGCTGTTTTTT
many,TRBJ2-7,TRBV6-1,TRBD1,CASSDVDRGSHEQYF,TGTGCCAGCAGTGACGTGGACAGGGGAAGCCACGAGCAGTACTTC
many,TRBJ1-5,TRBV12-3/TRBV12-4,NA,CASSLITNQPQHF,TGTGCCAGCAGTTTAATCACCAATCAGCCCCAGCATTTT
few,TRBJ2-2,TRBV10-2,TRBD2,CASRERLAVNTGELFF,TGCGCCAGCAGGGAGCGACTAGCGGTGAACACCGGGGAGCTGTTTTTT
few,TRBJ2-7,TRBV27,TRBD1,CASSFSGTGVDEQYF,TGTGCCAGCAGTTTTTCCGGGACAGGGGTAGACGAGCAGTACTTC
NA,TRBJ2-1,TRBV6-2/TRBV6-3,TRBD2,CASSGLAGAYNEQFF,TGTGCCAGCAGTGGACTAGCGGGGGCCTACAATGAGCAGTTCTTC
many,TRBJ2-5,TRBV10-3,TRBD2,CALSTSGSQETQYF,TGTGCCCTTTCGACTAGCGGGTCGCAAGAGACCCAGTACTTC
NA,TRBJ1-4,TRBV5-1,NA,CASSLVGRTNEKLFF,TGCGCCAGCAGCTTGGTAGGCAGAACTAATGAAAAACTGTTTTTT